This paragraph covers one T cell receptor beta chain sequence. Antigen: not known. Trimming took 5 bases from V and 3 from J; bases not matched to a gene: 2. Germline V gene sequence: CDR1 DFQATT, CDR2 SNEGSKA (reference sequence). The CDR3 length is 13 residues. This library used around 400 ng RNA and molecular barcoded adaptors spanning alpha/delta and beta/gamma chains. Using its own MiXCR run on the reads, TCRdb lists one record per CDR3 protein. Of 100,000 to 150,000 distinct CDR3 sequences detected, roughly an eighth appear once; the ten largest clones hold just under 8.5%. Every patient had bone marrow sampled while the disease was active. This sample stems from a study of read filtering for tumor transcriptome and immune sequencing. Study-wide background: TCR-mapped reads were about 4 to 11 million with IR-seq versus roughly 80 to 1,300 with RNA-seq. Study outcomes and limitations: Compared with RNA-seq, IR-seq gave much higher clonotype depth and reliability.

Sequenced material: a population of CD138-negative cells sorted from bone marrow. The TCR originated in a donor older than 35 with multiple myeloma. The rearrangement joins TRBV20-1 to TRBJ2-7, with 12 bases matching TRBD2. CDR3: CSAQLAGGYEQYF. The CDR3 DNA reads as TGCAGTGCTCAACTAGCGGGAGGCTACGAGCAGTACTTC.